The rows below give T cell receptor beta chains drawn from one sample of a study of cytotoxic CD8 clonotypes in ibrutinib-treated CLL. The assay was immunoSEQ multiplex PCR, and TCRdb's table has in-frame clones only and misses some. The sample includes roughly 150,000 clones, roughly 84% of them seen just once. The material was PBMCs, obtained at disease progression, from a patient treated with ibrutinib. The receptors here all came from a human donor with chronic lymphocytic leukemia. The conserved cysteine and the conserved F or W are not part of the CDR3 here. Fields, in order: J gene, V gene, CDR3 protein.

TRBJ2-7 | TRBV5-4 | ASSPNRGNEYEQY
TRBJ1-2 | TRBV28 | ASSPQPPYGYT
TRBJ2-7 | TRBV27 | ASRPDRGPYEQY
TRBJ2-3 | TRBV27 | ASSLFTGRGTDTQY
TRBJ2-7 | TRBV2 | ASIRQGVSYEQY
TRBJ2-5 | TRBV5-4 | ASSLAATEAETQY
TRBJ2-5 | TRBV6-1 | ASKRETQY
TRBJ1-2 | TRBV9 | ASSVDEGDYGYT
TRBJ1-3 | TRBV7-8 | ASSLALNVGGGGGNTIY
TRBJ2-1 | TRBV10-3 | AISELQGVYNEQF
TRBJ2-1 | TRBV9 | ASSWAVSSYNEQF
TRBJ2-7 | TRBV7-9 | ASSSSGYEQY
TRBJ1-1 | TRBV10-3 | ASSERSDTEAF
TRBJ2-4 | TRBV7-9 | ASSLASYRGAENIQY
TRBJ2-7 | TRBV7-9 | ASNEGDDRGLLSDEQY
TRBJ1-5 | TRBV6-5 | ASSYGTGGQPQH
TRBJ1-1 | TRBV5-1 | ATDRDRLWNTEAF
TRBJ2-5 | TRBV6-1 | ASSAGLAYQETQY
TRBJ2-4 | TRBV19 | ASSIALGGLAKNIQY
TRBJ2-2 | TRBV5-1 | ASSTRTSGRGYTGELF
TRBJ2-7 | TRBV20-1 | SAMISYEQY
TRBJ2-3 | TRBV15 | ATSTWTGSTDTQY
TRBJ2-5 | TRBV5-1 | ASNVGTEETQY
TRBJ2-7 | TRBV14 | ASSWGQGTYEQY
TRBJ2-7 | TRBV5-6 | ASSLAGTDFYEQY
TRBJ2-7 | TRBV19 | ASRSPGTRGSYEQY
TRBJ1-2 | TRBV6-1 | ASSEFGQGKNT
TRBJ2-1 | TRBV11-1 | ASSPTASSGRDEQF
TRBJ2-2 | TRBV29-1 | SVELGWTSGNTGELF
TRBJ2-1 | TRBV2 | ASRARLAGGYNEQF
TRBJ2-2 | TRBV27 | ASSSQGRELF
TRBJ1-2 | TRBV16 | ASSQSGLGYT
TRBJ2-1 | TRBV29-1 | SVDKDRGYEQF
TRBJ1-5 | TRBV19 | ASSLWGNSNQPQH
TRBJ2-5 | TRBV7-8 | ASSLEERGPKTQY
TRBJ1-5 | TRBV27 | ASSYGRLQPQH
TRBJ1-1 | TRBV28 | ASSSDGMNTEAF
TRBJ2-7 | TRBV5-4 | ASSLGRAPAYEQY
TRBJ1-5 | TRBV6-1 | ASSVLGREDQPQH
TRBJ2-3 | TRBV7-7 | ASSPGGGPFDTQY